These T cell receptor beta chains were read from a single sample in a study of cytotoxic CD8 clonotypes in ibrutinib-treated CLL. Data came from immunoSEQ multiplex PCR; TCRdb stores just in-frame clones and leaves some out. The sample holds some 200,000 clones, about three quarters seen once. Here the sequenced sample was PBMCs, taken after 12 months of ibrutinib treatment. The receptors derive from a human donor with chronic lymphocytic leukemia. Both conserved end residues are part of each CDR3. Each record gives: V gene, D gene, clone size, J gene, CDR3 DNA, CDR3 protein. A D gene is named only where the DNA matches it firmly. Size values are once, few and many counts, or a class for expanded clones, and some rows have none.

TRBV9	.	.	TRBJ2-1	TGTGCCAGCAGCCATAATCCAAGAGGGGTTAGCTCCTACAATGAGCAGTTCTTC	CASSHNPRGVSSYNEQFF
TRBV6-6	.	.	TRBJ2-3	TGTGCCAGCAGCCTTAGACAGCTCACAGATACGCAGTATTTT	CASSLRQLTDTQYF
TRBV7-2	.	.	TRBJ2-7	TGTGCCAGCAGCCCATTCTTCGAGTACGAGCAGTACTTC	CASSPFFEYEQYF
TRBV15	TRBD1	.	TRBJ1-2	TGTGCCACCAGCCCTAGAGGGACAGACTATGGCTACACCTTC	CATSPRGTDYGYTF
TRBV7-9	.	.	TRBJ2-5	TGTGCCAGCAGCCAAAGGTTAGGTACCCAAGAGACCCAGTACTTC	CASSQRLGTQETQYF
TRBV7-2	.	few	TRBJ1-2	TGTGCCAGCCCGCTCGATGGGAGCGTACTGGATGGCTACACCTTC	CASPLDGSVLDGYTF
TRBV7-2	TRBD1	.	TRBJ1-5	TGTGCCAGCAGCTTAAAGACAGGGGGCGGCAATCAGCCCCAGCATTTT	CASSLKTGGGNQPQHF
TRBV30	.	.	TRBJ1-2	TGTGCCTGGGAGGGACGGCCCTATGGCTACACCTTC	CAWEGRPYGYTF
TRBV14	.	.	TRBJ2-3	TGTGCCAGCAGCGGAGGGATAAGCACAGATACGCAGTATTTT	CASSGGISTDTQYF
TRBV18	.	.	TRBJ2-3	TGTGCCAGCTCACGTTCGGGTCAGAGCGGGGATACGCAGTATTTT	CASSRSGQSGDTQYF
TRBV6-5	TRBD1	few	TRBJ1-2	TGTGCCAGCACCCAACAGGGGACCCCTAACTATGGCTACACCTTC	CASTQQGTPNYGYTF
TRBV5-6	.	.	TRBJ1-1	TGTGCCAGCAGCAGGGGTCTTGTGAACACTGAAGCTTTCTTT	CASSRGLVNTEAFF
TRBV7-3	.	few	TRBJ1-6	TGTGCCAGCAGCTTATACAGGAGCTCCTATAATTCACCCCTCCACTTT	CASSLYRSSYNSPLHF
TRBV30	.	many	TRBJ1-5	TGTGCCTGGAGTGTATTTGGCAGCCTTAATCAGCCCCAGCATTTT	CAWSVFGSLNQPQHF
TRBV4-1	.	few	TRBJ1-2	TGCGCCAGCAGCCAACCAAACCTAATGGAGGACTATGGCTACACCTTC	CASSQPNLMEDYGYTF
TRBV27	.	.	TRBJ2-7	TGTGCCAGCAGTTTATGGGTGTCGGGCGATACCTACGAGCAGTACTTC	CASSLWVSGDTYEQYF
TRBV5-1	.	few	TRBJ1-6	TGCGCCAGCAGCGGTGAATTGGTGGGTAATTCACCCCTCCACTTT	CASSGELVGNSPLHF
TRBV7-9	TRBD1	few	TRBJ1-1	TGTGCCAGCAGCTACACAGGGGAGGCTTTCTTT	CASSYTGEAFF
TRBV10-3	TRBD1	.	TRBJ1-2	TGTGCCATCAGCGGGACAGGGGGCGGCTATGGCTACACCTTC	CAISGTGGGYGYTF
TRBV5-1	TRBD1	.	TRBJ2-1	TGCGCCAGCAGCTTGGGCAGGGGGAACAATGAGCAGTTCTTC	CASSLGRGNNEQFF
TRBV6-4	.	.	TRBJ1-1	TGTGCCAGCAGTCGGGACTTTTCATCTGAAGCTTTCTTT	CASSRDFSSEAFF
TRBV28	.	.	TRBJ1-2	TGTGCCACCCTGAGACCCCTCGGCGTTACTTTC	CATLRPLGVTF
TRBV5-1	.	few	TRBJ1-1	TGCGCCAGCAGCTTGGGTGTAGAAGCTTTCTTT	CASSLGVEAFF
TRBV27	.	.	TRBJ1-5	TGTGCCAGCAGGGACCCAGGGAGGGGCAATCAGCCCCAGCATTTT	CASRDPGRGNQPQHF
TRBV18	.	.	TRBJ2-5	TGTGCCAGCTCACCATCGCGTAGCGGCCCAGAGACCCAGTACTTC	CASSPSRSGPETQYF
TRBV6-5	.	once	TRBJ1-5	TGTGCCAGCAGTTACTCCCCAGGGTATAGCAATCAGCCCCAGCATTTT	CASSYSPGYSNQPQHF
TRBV30	.	.	TRBJ2-7	TGTGCCTGGAGTGCGGGGCGCCTCTACGAGCAGTACTTC	CAWSAGRLYEQYF
TRBV18	.	few	TRBJ1-5	TGTGCCAGCACGCCCTCGGACGGCAATCAGCCCCAGCATTTT	CASTPSDGNQPQHF
TRBV9	.	.	TRBJ2-2	TGTGCCAGCAGCGTAAGAGAAGAGGAGCTGTTTTTT	CASSVREEELFF
TRBV27	.	.	TRBJ2-2	TGTGCCAGCAGGCTGACCTCAACCGGGGAGCTGTTTTTT	CASRLTSTGELFF
TRBV29-1	TRBD2	.	TRBJ2-3	TGCAGCGTTGTGGCGGGAGGACCTAGCACAGATACGCAGTATTTT	CSVVAGGPSTDTQYF
TRBV7-2	TRBD1	.	TRBJ1-5	TGTGCCAGCAGCCCCCGGGACAGGGCGAGGAGGAATCAGCCCCAGCATTTT	CASSPRDRARRNQPQHF
TRBV28	TRBD2	.	TRBJ2-7	TGTGCCAGCAGGGGGACTAGCCATACCTACGAGCAGTACTTC	CASRGTSHTYEQYF
TRBV7-2	.	.	TRBJ2-3	TGTGCCAGCAGCTTAGGATCCGCAGATACGCAGTATTTT	CASSLGSADTQYF
TRBV18	.	.	TRBJ1-2	TGTGCCAGCTCACCACAGGGGGATCGTGGGTATGGCTACACCTTC	CASSPQGDRGYGYTF
TRBV2	.	.	TRBJ2-2	TGTGCCAGCTGCTTAACCGGGGAGCTGTTTTTT	CASCLTGELFF
TRBV30	.	few	TRBJ2-3	TGTGCCTGGAGTGGGAACTTGAGGGCAGATACGCAGTATTTT	CAWSGNLRADTQYF
TRBV13	TRBD2	.	TRBJ2-1	TGTGCCAGCAGGAGGTTAGGGACTAGCGGGGCGGGGGAGCAGTTCTTC	CASRRLGTSGAGEQFF
TRBV18	TRBD1	.	TRBJ1-5	TGTGCCAGCTCACCACCGCCAGGGGGTCAGCCCCAGCATTTT	CASSPPPGGQPQHF
TRBV6-5	TRBD2	.	TRBJ2-2	TGTGCCAGCGCTTACTCGAGAGCGGGGACCGGGGAGCTGTTTTTT	CASAYSRAGTGELFF
TRBV11-3	TRBD1	.	TRBJ2-3	TGTGCCAGCAGCTTAGACGGACAGGGGACAGATACGCAGTATTTT	CASSLDGQGTDTQYF
TRBV28	.	.	TRBJ1-5	TGTGCCAGCAGAAGGGAGGTTCAGCCCCAGCATTTT	CASRREVQPQHF
TRBV2	.	.	TRBJ2-7	TGTGCCAGCACCCCAGAACTCCCCAGGAACTACTACGAGCAGTACTTC	CASTPELPRNYYEQYF
TRBV23-1	.	.	TRBJ1-6	TGCGCCAGCAGTCAATCGGGGTACAGGGACGAGCGGACTTCACCCCTCCACTTT	CASSQSGYRDERTSPLHF